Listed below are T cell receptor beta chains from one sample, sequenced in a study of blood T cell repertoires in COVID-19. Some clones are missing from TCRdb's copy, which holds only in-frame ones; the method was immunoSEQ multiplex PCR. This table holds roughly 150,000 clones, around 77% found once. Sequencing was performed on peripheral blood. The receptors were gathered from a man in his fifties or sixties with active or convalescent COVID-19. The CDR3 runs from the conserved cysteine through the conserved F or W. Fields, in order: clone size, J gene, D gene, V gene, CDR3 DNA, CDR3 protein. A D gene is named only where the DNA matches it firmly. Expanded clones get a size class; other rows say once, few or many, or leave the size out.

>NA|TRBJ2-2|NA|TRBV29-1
TGCAGCGTCAGGGGTAACACCGGGGAGCTGTTTTTT
CSVRGNTGELFF
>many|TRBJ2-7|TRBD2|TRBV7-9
TGTGCCAGCAGCTTAGAGCTTAGCGGGAGTATCTTC
CASSLELSGSIF
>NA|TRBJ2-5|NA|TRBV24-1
TGTGCCACCAGTAAGCCACTTGGGGCCGGAGAGACCCAGTACTTC
CATSKPLGAGETQYF
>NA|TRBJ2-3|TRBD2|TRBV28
TGTGCCAGCACTCCCCCCTTTAGCGGGAGGACAGATACGCAGTATTTT
CASTPPFSGRTDTQYF
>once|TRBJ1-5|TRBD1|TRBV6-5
TGTGCCAGCAGTACGGGACAGGGAGGCAATCAGCCCCAGCATTTT
CASSTGQGGNQPQHF
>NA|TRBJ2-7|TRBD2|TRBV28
TGTGCCAGCGGGGGGGGATTTTACGAGCAGTACTTC
CASGGGFYEQYF
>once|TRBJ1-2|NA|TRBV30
TGTGCCTGGAGTGTCAACAGTGCTAACTATGGCTACACCTTC
CAWSVNSANYGYTF
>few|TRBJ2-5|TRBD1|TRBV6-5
TGTGCCAGCAGTACAGGGGGGTCAGAGACCCAGTACTTC
CASSTGGSETQYF
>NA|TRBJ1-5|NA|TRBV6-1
TGTGCCAGCAGTGAAGTAAGCCTTAGCAATCAGCCCCAGCATTTT
CASSEVSLSNQPQHF
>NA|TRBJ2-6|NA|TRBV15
TGTGCCACCAGCAGAGAACAGTTTTACTCTGGGGCCAACGTCCTGACTTTC
CATSREQFYSGANVLTF
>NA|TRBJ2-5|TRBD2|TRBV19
TGTGCCAGTAGTTCTAGCGGGAGCTCCCAAGAGACCCAGTACTTC
CASSSSGSSQETQYF
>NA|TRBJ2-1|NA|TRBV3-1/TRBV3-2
TGTGCCAGCAGCCAAGTAAGGGGGGGTGAGCAGTTCTTC
CASSQVRGGEQFF
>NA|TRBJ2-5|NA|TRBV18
TGTGCCAGCTCACGGGCTATCCAAGAGACCCAGTACTTC
CASSRAIQETQYF
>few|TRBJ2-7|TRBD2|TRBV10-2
TGCGCCAGCGCCCCTGAGGTAGCGGGAGTCTACGAGCAGTACTTC
CASAPEVAGVYEQYF
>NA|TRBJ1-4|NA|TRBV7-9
TGTGCCAGCAGCTTAGTACAGGGCCGGGAAAAACTGTTTTTT
CASSLVQGREKLFF
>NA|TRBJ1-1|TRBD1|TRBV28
TGTGCCAGCAGACCCACGGGACAGGGGTTTGAAGCTTTCTTT
CASRPTGQGFEAFF
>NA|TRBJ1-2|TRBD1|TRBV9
TGTGCCAGCAGCGTATTAGGGGACAGGGTCTATGGCTACACCTTC
CASSVLGDRVYGYTF
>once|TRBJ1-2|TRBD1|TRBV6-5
TGTGCCAGCAATCCAGGGGGGACAGGGGTGTATGGCTACACCTTC
CASNPGGTGVYGYTF
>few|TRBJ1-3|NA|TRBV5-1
TGCGCCAGCAGCTTGGTGTCCGAGAGAAACACCATATATTTT
CASSLVSERNTIYF
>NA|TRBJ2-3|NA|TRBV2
TGTGCCAGCAGTGAGGGGCTAGCGACCACAGATACGCAGTATTTT
CASSEGLATTDTQYF
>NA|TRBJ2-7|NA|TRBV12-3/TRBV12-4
TGTGCCAGCAGTTTGGGGACAAGGGAGCAGTACTTC
CASSLGTREQYF
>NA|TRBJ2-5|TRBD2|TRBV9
TGTGCCAGCAGCCCCCATTGGACTAGCGGGAGTTTAGAGACCCAGTACTTC
CASSPHWTSGSLETQYF
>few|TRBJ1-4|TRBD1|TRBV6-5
TGTGCCAGCAGTCCAGGGGGAGGAATGGGAGAAAAACTGTTTTTT
CASSPGGGMGEKLFF
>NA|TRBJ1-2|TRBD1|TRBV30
TGTTCTTGGACAGGGATCAGTAACTATGGCTACACCTTC
CSWTGISNYGYTF
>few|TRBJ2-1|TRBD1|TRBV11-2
TGTGCCAGCAGAACCGACAGGGTGTGGGGCGACAGATACAATGAGCAGTTCTTC
CASRTDRVWGDRYNEQFF
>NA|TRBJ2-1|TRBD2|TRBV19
TGTGCCAGTAGTATAGAGTCGGCTAGCGGGAGAAGGTCCTACAATGAGCAGTTCTTC
CASSIESASGRRSYNEQFF
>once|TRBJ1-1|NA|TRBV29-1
TGCAGCGTTGAAGATCTGGGGGCCCACCACATGAACACTGAAGCTTTCTTT
CSVEDLGAHHMNTEAFF
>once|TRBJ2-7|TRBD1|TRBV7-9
TGTGCCAGCAGCGTAGACAGGGGTGTCGACGAGCAGTACTTC
CASSVDRGVDEQYF
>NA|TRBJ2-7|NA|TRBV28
TGTGCCAGCAGTTTATTTGCGGGAAGCTCCTACGAGCAGTACTTC
CASSLFAGSSYEQYF
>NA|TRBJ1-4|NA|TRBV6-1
TGTGCCAGCAGTGAAGTTTCCAGGACCGAGGGAAAACTGTTTTTT
CASSEVSRTEGKLFF
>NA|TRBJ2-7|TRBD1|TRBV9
TGTGCCAGCAGCCCATCGGGACAGCCCTACGAGCAGTACTTC
CASSPSGQPYEQYF
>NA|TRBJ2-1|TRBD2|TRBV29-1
TGCAGCGTTGCCGTTAGCGGGGGAGTGAAAAATGAGCAGTTCTTC
CSVAVSGGVKNEQFF
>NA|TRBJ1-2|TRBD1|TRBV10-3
TGTGCCATCAGCCCGGACAGGGGGAAACAGGGCTATGGCTACACCTTC
CAISPDRGKQGYGYTF
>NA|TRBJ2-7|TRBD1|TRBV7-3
TGTGCCAGCAGCCCGACAGGGGCGGGCGAGCAGTACTTC
CASSPTGAGEQYF
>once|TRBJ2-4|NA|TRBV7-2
TGTGCCAGCAGGCCTGGGGGGGCTTGGGACATTCAGTACTTC
CASRPGGAWDIQYF
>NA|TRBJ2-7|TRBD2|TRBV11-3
TGTGCCAGCAGTGAGCGGGAGTCGGGGTACGAGCAGTACTTC
CASSERESGYEQYF
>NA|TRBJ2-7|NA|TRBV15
TGTGCCACCAGCACGTCCTTGTGGGACGGGAGAGACCCTGGCGAGCAGTACTTC
CATSTSLWDGRDPGEQYF
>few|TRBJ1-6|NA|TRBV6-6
TGTGCCAGCAGTTACTCGAGGCAGGGAAATTCACCCCTCCACTTT
CASSYSRQGNSPLHF
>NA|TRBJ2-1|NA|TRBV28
TGTGCCAGCAGTCCCCAGACTAGTGTCGGGTTTGAGCAGTTCTTC
CASSPQTSVGFEQFF
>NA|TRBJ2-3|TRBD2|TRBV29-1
TGCAGCGTGACCGGACTAGCGGGCTCAGATACGCAGTATTTT
CSVTGLAGSDTQYF
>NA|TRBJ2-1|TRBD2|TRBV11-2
TGTGCCAGCAGCTTTAGCGGGAGGGTCGGTAATGAGCAGTTCTTC
CASSFSGRVGNEQFF
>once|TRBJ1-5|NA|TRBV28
TGTGCCAGCAGTTTATTACCTCCTTCGGGGGATCAGCCCCAGCATTTT
CASSLLPPSGDQPQHF
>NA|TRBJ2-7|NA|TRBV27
TGTGCCAGCAGTTTATTGAACGGCTACGAGCAGTACTTC
CASSLLNGYEQYF
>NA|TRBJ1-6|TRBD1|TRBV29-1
TGCAGCGCCCAGGGGGCGGGTAATTCACCCCTCCACTTT
CSAQGAGNSPLHF
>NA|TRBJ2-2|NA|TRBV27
TGTGCCAGCAGTTGGGGGCCCACCGGGGAGCTGTTTTTT
CASSWGPTGELFF
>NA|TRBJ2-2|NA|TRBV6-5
TGTGCCAGCAGTTACGGGCAGGGAAAAACCGGGGAGCTGTTTTTT
CASSYGQGKTGELFF
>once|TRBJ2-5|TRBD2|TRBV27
TGTGCCAGCAGTCCCTGGACTAGCGGATCCCTGTACTTC
CASSPWTSGSLYF
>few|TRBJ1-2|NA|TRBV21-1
TGTGCCAGCACTCCGGGACAGGGGGGGCTCCTTGTCCCGTATGGCTACACCTTC
CASTPGQGGLLVPYGYTF
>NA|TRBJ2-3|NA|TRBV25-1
TGTGCCAGCAGTGACCCCGGGAGGGGGCCCACAGATACGCAGTATTTT
CASSDPGRGPTDTQYF
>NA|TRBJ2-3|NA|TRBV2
TGTGCCAGCACTGAAGGGGTTAGCGAGCACACAGATACGCAGTATTTT
CASTEGVSEHTDTQYF
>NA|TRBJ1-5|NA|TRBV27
TGTGCCAGCAGCTCGCTTCGGGGGGCTGGTAGAGAGCCCCAGCATTTT
CASSSLRGAGREPQHF
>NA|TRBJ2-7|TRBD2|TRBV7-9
TGTGCCAGCAGCTCGCTCCCCGCGGCTAGCGGGGGGGAGCAGTACTTC
CASSSLPAASGGEQYF
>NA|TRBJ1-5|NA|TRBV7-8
TGTGCCAGCAGCTTAGAGTGGACAGCTTATAGCAATCAGCCCCAGCATTTT
CASSLEWTAYSNQPQHF
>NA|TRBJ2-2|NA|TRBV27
TGTGCCAGTTCGGTTGTCTCGAACACCGGGGAGCTGTTTTTT
CASSVVSNTGELFF